The 30 T cell receptor beta chains given below trace back to one sample, sequenced in a study of OX40 agonist ivuxolimab in advanced cancers. The method was immunoSEQ multiplex PCR; TCRdb's version includes in-frame clones alone and lacks a portion of them. This sample has about 80,000 clones, with around nine tenths found just once. The sample here was CD4+ or CD8+ T cells sorted from blood, taken in a trial of the OX40 agonist ivuxolimab. Every receptor here comes from an adult with an advanced solid tumor such as melanoma, head and neck, liver or kidney cancer.

The rearrangement uses TRBV7-3 and TRBJ2-3; TRBD2 agrees at 9 bases. This CDR3 comprises 16 residues. Germline trimming cut 5 bases from V and 2 bases from J; bases unmatched to any gene: 8. From germline, CDR1 is SGHTA and CDR2 FQGTGA. The CDR3 region is CASSNSLAGTTDTQYF. The CDR3 nucleotides read TGTGCCAGCAGCAACTCTCTAGCGGGAACCACAGATACGCAGTATTTT.

This clone was recorded once. The gene calls are TRBV29-1 and TRBJ1-1; maybe TRBD1 (5 bases). This CDR3 region has 15 residues. Trimming pared 8 bases from V and 3 bases from J, leaving 22 bases between. The germline V gene has CDR1 SQVTM and CDR2 ANQGSEA. The CDR3 sequence is CSTDGALSADTEAFF. CDR3 nucleotides: TGCAGCACCGATGGGGCGCTTTCAGCAGACACTGAAGCTTTCTTT.

This rearrangement joins TRBV5-5 to TRBJ1-4; D gene unclear. The CDR3 contains 14 residues. V gave up 5 bases and J gave up 2 bases, with 10 bases separating them. Germline V CDR1 and CDR2: SGHKS, YYEKEE (reference sequence). The CDR3 sequence is CASRGFITNEKLFF. Here the CDR3 DNA reads TGTGCCAGCAGGGGGTTTATCACTAATGAAAAACTGTTTTTT.

This rearrangement joins TRBV11-2 to TRBJ1-2; tentatively, D is TRBD1 (5 bases). This CDR3 spans 13 amino acids. The V gene's germline CDR1 is SGHAT and CDR2 FQNNGV. V lost 1 base and J 2 bases, leaving 5 bases between the germline ends. In DNA, the CDR3 is TGTGCCAGCAGCTTAGGACAGAACTATGGCTACACCTTC. This gives the protein CASSLGQNYGYTF.

V gene TRBV18 combines with J gene TRBJ2-4, with TRBD1 identical over 7 bases. The CDR3 is made up of 15 amino acids. V lost 7 bases and J lost 6; bases outside the gene matches: 12. Germline CDR1 and CDR2: KGHSH and LQKENI. The CDR3 region has the DNA TGTGCCAGCTTAAACTCGGAACAGGGGAGAAACATTCAGTACTTC. Its protein is CASLNSEQGRNIQYF.

This chain uses TRBV18 with TRBJ1-1; D is undetermined. The CDR3 consists of 16 residues. The germline V gene encodes CDR1 KGHSH and CDR2 LQKENI. V was cut by 5 bases and J by 3 bases, with 19 bases left in between. The CDR3 loop is CASSSNAADGHTEAFF. In nucleotides, the CDR3 is TGTGCCAGCTCATCGAACGCGGCGGATGGCCACACTGAAGCTTTCTTT. Full variable domain (outside the CDR3, taken from reference TRBV18 and TRBJ1-1): NAGVMQNPRHLVRRRGQEARLRCSPMKGHSHVYWYRQLPEEGLKFMVYLQKENIIDESGMPKERFSAEFPKEGPSILRIQQVVRGDSAAYFCASSSNAADGHTEAFFGQGTRLTVV.

V usage is TRBV27 and J usage is TRBJ2-7; a possible D gene is TRBD2 (6 bases). The CDR3 consists of 16 residues. The germline V gene encodes CDR1 MNHEY and CDR2 SMNVEV (reference sequence). The V end lost 2 bases, the J end lost 4 bases, and 18 bases lay between the germline ends. The CDR3: CASSLRSPGEMYEQYF. Here the CDR3 DNA reads TGTGCCAGCAGTTTACGCTCACCGGGAGAAATGTACGAGCAGTACTTC.

V gene TRBV21-1 combines with J gene TRBJ2-7; TRBD1, the D gene given by the table, was not confirmed from the DNA. TRBV21-1 is flagged as a pseudogene. The CDR3 has 16 residues. DNA for the CDR3: TGTGCCAGCAGCAAAACCACGAACAGGGGCAGGAACGAGCAGTACTTC. Its protein product is CASSKTTNRGRNEQYF.

The chain recombines TRBV29-1 with TRBJ2-1; TRBD2 is a possible D gene (5 bases). Between the trimmed V and J ends, which lost 6 bases and 9 bases, there was a span of 15 bases. Germline loops: CDR1 SQVTM, CDR2 ANQGSEA. The CDR3 loop spans 12 amino acids. The CDR3 DNA sequence: TGCAGCGTAGCCTGGGAGTCGGGTGAGCAGTTCTTC. It is translated as CSVAWESGEQFF.

CDR3 in amino acids: CASSLDPGGYIYGYTF. CDR3 sequence (DNA): TGTGCCAGCAGCTTAGACCCAGGGGGCTATATCTATGGCTACACCTTC. The chain employs TRBV7-2 and TRBJ1-2, with TRBD1 matching over 8 bases. V gave up 1 base and J gave up 4 bases; unmatched junction bases: 8. The CDR3 spans 16 residues. Germline V lookup: CDR1 SGHTA, CDR2 FQGNSA.

The chain is built from TRBV5-4 and TRBJ2-5; 13 bases align to TRBD2. Germline assignment: CDR1 SGHNT and CDR2 YYREEE (reference sequence). The CDR3 has 15 amino acids. The V segment lost 4 bases and the J segment 11 bases; nucleotides outside the gene matches: 11. CDR3 in DNA: TGTGCCAGCAGCCCGGGACTAGCGGGAAACGAGGAGCAGTACTTC. Protein sequence: CASSPGLAGNEEQYF.

A word on this clone: Other DNA sequences from this sample encode an identical CDR3 as well. The V gene is TRBV4-1, the J gene TRBJ2-7; D remains unclear. Germline V gives CDR1 MGHRA, CDR2 YSYEKL. The V gene lost 0 bases and the J gene lost 4 bases, with 10 bases spanning the gap. The CDR3 runs to 14 residues. The CDR3 DNA reads as TGCGCCAGCAGCCAAGATCCAGGTGGGTACGAGCAGTACTTC. Its translation: CASSQDPGGYEQYF.

This chain links TRBV11-3 with TRBJ2-1, with D possibly matching TRBD2 (6 bases). Looked up from germline, CDR1 is SGHNT and CDR2 is YENEEA. The CDR3 sequence is 14 residues long. The ends were cut back, 4 bases at V and 9 bases at J, with 16 bases in the middle. CDR3: CASSWRGVGAEQFF. The CDR3 DNA sequence: TGTGCCAGCAGCTGGAGGGGAGTAGGGGCTGAGCAGTTCTTC.

The chain joins TRBV27 to TRBJ2-1; 8 positions match TRBD1. The J segment lost 5 bases and the V segment lost 4 bases, leaving 7 bases of the junction unmatched. The CDR3 runs 15 residues. Germline CDR1 MNHEY, CDR2 SMNVEV (reference sequence). The DNA for the CDR3 is TGTGCCAGCAGTTCGCCTGGACAGGGTAACAATGAGCAGTTCTTC. The encoded protein is CASSSPGQGNNEQFF.

In its sample, this clone was seen once. The V and J genes are TRBV4-1 and TRBJ1-3; no clear D gene. The V end was cut by 0 bases, the J end by 0 bases, with 9 bases between. The CDR3 covers 16 residues. Looked up from germline, CDR1 is MGHRA and CDR2 is YSYEKL. The CDR3 protein is CASSQDFLYSGNTIYF. The CDR3 DNA follows: TGCGCCAGCAGCCAAGATTTTTTATACTCTGGAAACACCATATATTTT.

This clone was seen a handful of times. The chain carries TRBV19 and TRBJ2-7, with D perhaps being TRBD1 or TRBD2 (5 bases each). The CDR3 consists of 16 residues. Germline CDR1 and CDR2: LNHDA and SQIVND (reference sequence). V shed 3 bases and J shed 2 bases, with 17 bases lying between them. CDR3 loop: CASSMTYGAPTYEQYF. The CDR3 bases are TGTGCCAGTAGTATGACTTACGGGGCGCCGACCTACGAGCAGTACTTC.

The rearrangement links TRBV30 to TRBJ1-4, with D unresolved. Germline V lookup: CDR1 GTSNPN, CDR2 SVGIG (reference sequence). The V gene lost 6 bases and the J gene lost 5 bases, with 13 bases spanning the gap. The CDR3 has 13 amino acids. CDR3 residues: CACATNGNEKLFF. Here the CDR3 DNA reads TGTGCCTGCGCTACAAATGGAAATGAAAAACTGTTTTTT.

This clone was found once. The V call is TRBV7-9, the J call TRBJ2-1, with unresolved D. This CDR3 has 12 amino acids. Germline V gene lookup returns CDR1 SEHNR and CDR2 FQNEAQ (reference sequence). Trimming stripped 1 base from V and 7 bases from J, with 5 bases between. CDR3 region: CASSLGSNEQFF. The CDR3 nucleotides are TGTGCCAGCAGCTTAGGGTCGAATGAGCAGTTCTTC.

The chain links TRBV30 to TRBJ2-3; 9 bases are a match to TRBD2. Germline assignment: CDR1 GTSNPN and CDR2 SVGIG (reference sequence). Trimming removed 2 bases from V and 3 bases from J; junction bases left unmatched: 3. The CDR3 loop spans 14 amino acids. CDR3 nucleotide sequence: TGTGCCTGGAGTCCCGGACTAGCGACAGATACGCAGTATTTT. It codes for CAWSPGLATDTQYF.

The chain employs TRBV6-6 and TRBJ2-2, with 9 bases that match TRBD2. The V gene's germline CDR1 is MNHNY and CDR2 SVGAGI (reference sequence). V gave up 3 bases and J gave up 0 bases; unmatched junction bases: 2. CDR3 length: 16 residues. Here the CDR3 DNA reads TGTGCCAGCAGTTATGCTAGCGGGGCGAACACCGGGGAGCTGTTTTTT. This sequence encodes CASSYASGANTGELFF.

CDR3 nucleotide sequence: TGTGCCATCAGTGGTGAAAGCCGTCCCTACGAGCAGTACTTC. Translated, it gives CAISGESRPYEQYF. The rearrangement uses TRBV10-3 and TRBJ2-7, with D hard to call. The CDR3 extends over 14 amino acids. From germline, CDR1 is ENHRY and CDR2 SYGVKD. Trimming cost V 4 bases and J 2 bases, with 12 bases left between them.

This chain uses TRBV16 with TRBJ1-2; no firm D call. CDR1 and CDR2 (germline): KGHSY, FQNENV. There are 13 residues in the CDR3. V was shortened by 7 bases and J by 7 bases, with 16 bases between the two germline ends. The CDR3 nucleotides read TGTGCCAGCACCCCCCGAGCCTACGGTGGCTACACCTTC. This sequence encodes CASTPRAYGGYTF.

This chain's CDR3 is CASSQGTGPETQYF. The CDR3 DNA reads as TGCGCCAGCAGCCAGGGGACAGGGCCAGAGACCCAGTACTTC. The V call is TRBV4-1, the J call TRBJ2-5; 9 bases agree with TRBD1. The CDR3 length is 14 residues. V was pared by 3 bases and J by 4 bases, with 3 bases of the junction left unmatched. Germline V gene lookup returns CDR1 MGHRA and CDR2 YSYEKL.

The rearrangement joins TRBV19 to TRBJ1-1; D gene ambiguous. Trimming removed 8 bases from V and 0 bases from J, with 7 bases in between. Germline V gene sequence: CDR1 LNHDA, CDR2 SQIVND (reference sequence). The CDR3 totals 12 residues. The CDR3 protein is CASRRVNTEAFF. CDR3 nucleotide sequence: TGTGCCAGTCGGCGAGTGAACACTGAAGCTTTCTTT.

Only one count was recorded for this clone. The chain's CDR3 is CASSLSTWDEQYF. The CDR3 coding sequence is TGTGCCAGCAGTCTGAGTACGTGGGACGAGCAGTACTTC. This rearrangement joins TRBV27 to TRBJ2-5; D remains unclear. The closer fit of TRBJ2-7 to the DNA end suggests the J call may be wrong. This CDR3 region has 13 residues. The germline CDR1 and CDR2 sequences are MNHEY and SMNVEV (reference sequence).

The chain combines TRBV28 with TRBJ2-7; possibly TRBD2 for D (5 bases). Germline CDR1 is MDHEN and CDR2 is SYDVKM. V was trimmed by 2 bases and J by 0 bases, leaving 11 bases between them. The CDR3 has 15 residues. The DNA of the CDR3 is TGTGCCAGCAGTTTACTAGCCTCGAGCTCCTACGAGCAGTACTTC. It yields the protein CASSLLASSSYEQYF.

The chain uses TRBV30 and TRBJ2-5; perhaps TRBD1 as D (5 bases). V was clipped by 2 bases and J by 3 bases, with 16 bases between them. Germline CDR1 GTSNPN, CDR2 SVGIG (reference sequence). The CDR3 loop spans 15 amino acids. The CDR3 nucleotides are TGTGCCTGGAGTTTATCCGGCGACAGCAAAGAGACCCAGTACTTC. It translates to CAWSLSGDSKETQYF.

This chain links TRBV11-2 with TRBJ2-1; TRBD2 matches 12 bases. V lost 0 bases to trimming and J lost 4 bases; unmatched junction nucleotides: 4. The CDR3 has 17 residues. In germline, CDR1 is SGHAT, CDR2 FQNNGV. DNA for the CDR3: TGTGCCAGCAGCTTAGATAGGCTAGCGGGAGGGTACAATGAGCAGTTCTTC. This encodes CASSLDRLAGGYNEQFF.

The chain couples TRBV11-2 to TRBJ2-6; TRBD2 matches at 7 bases. The CDR3 is 16 residues long. From germline, CDR1 is SGHAT and CDR2 FQNNGV. Trimming took 4 bases from V and 1 from J; bases not matched to a gene: 4. The CDR3 is CASSYRRGSGANVLTF. The CDR3 DNA reads as TGTGCCAGCAGCTACCGGCGGGGGTCTGGGGCCAACGTCCTGACTTTC.

The rearrangement joins TRBV5-1 to TRBJ1-1, with D perhaps matching TRBD1 (5 bases). Trimming took 4 bases from V and 4 from J, leaving 11 bases between them. The CDR3 totals 13 residues. In germline, CDR1 is SGHRS, CDR2 YFSETQ. CDR3 DNA sequence: TGCGCCAGCAGCATTAATGGGGGCACTGAAGCTTTCTTT. The encoded protein is CASSINGGTEAFF.